This T cell receptor beta chain was profiled in a study of blood T cells in healthy people across ages. The sample holds a few counts of this clonotype. The second PCR ran roughly 6 to 11 cycles with a sample-barcoded 5' primer and J-beta primers. TCRdb analysed the 5' RACE reads with MiXCR anew, one entry per CDR3 protein. Among 780,000 or so distinct CDR3 sequences, 20% to 25% were seen once, and the ten largest hold approximately 4%. This CDR3 is built from 12 residues. Germline lookup yields CDR1 SGHDN and CDR2 FVKESK. Between the trimmed V and J ends, which lost 2 bases and 9 bases, there was a span of 10 bases. This sample also appeared in a second study, on T cells of mothers and their children.

Sequenced sample: blood. The origin of this receptor is a boy younger than 18 in good health. The chain joins TRBV14 to TRBJ1-2, with D uncertain. The CDR3 spells CASSQYWGSYTF. CDR3 DNA sequence: TGTGCCAGCAGCCAATATTGGGGAAGCTACACCTTC.